This T cell receptor (beta chain) emerged from a study of cytomegalovirus exposure and HLA in healthy donors (dated by TCRdb to the late 2010s). As for the study more broadly: An earlier analysis of several hundred of the donors reported 276 Gb of sequence data and 117 million unique TCR beta sequences obtained from about 179 million T cells. Donor age, sex, ethnicity and CMV serostatus were compiled together with the repertoire data. Along with the approximately 670-subject first cohort, a separate validation cohort of around 120 different subjects was used. HLA typing covered class I and class II loci at four-digit resolution. An early release covering about 600 HLA-typed donors comprised approximately 300 gigabases of sequencing data and about 90 million unique TCR sequences. A later genetic analysis used genome-wide SNP genotypes for about 65% of the roughly 670 donors, treating that subset as a discovery cohort. To predict cytomegalovirus infection status, the study combined high-throughput TCR immunosequencing, statistical association of individual TCRs with disease status, and machine learning. The study used immunosequencing to profile the T cell repertoires of more than 650 subjects and linked those repertoires to cytomegalovirus serostatus. All discovery cohort repertoires had been generated using a single sequencing platform. On average, about 200,000 unique TCR beta nucleotide sequences were sequenced per donor among about 400 genotyped donors of the cohort, with roughly 18% of those sequences being non-productive. In the later analysis, no new phenotypic data were used to find candidate immune exposures; instead, reliance was placed on TCR beta sequences and their occurrence across donors. The number of typed donors differed by locus: 629-630 for A, B, C, DRB1 and DQB1; approximately 540 for DQA1; around 610 for DPA1; and 450 to 480 for DPB1. The genetic ancestry cluster associated with self-reported Caucasian donors included 70% to 85% of the 300 to 450 genotyped donors. The study was designed to test whether signatures of past pathogen exposure could be identified by cataloging public T cell receptors. To decide whether each TCR beta V gene segment behaved as functional or pseudogenic, an earlier analysis of approximately 620 of the donors relied on high-throughput TCR beta sequencing. A later analysis re-examined previously published TCR beta repertoires from 600 to 700 donors and added high-resolution HLA genotyping to investigate patterns of TCR occurrence. Roughly 5 DR-DQ haplotypes were treated as single units for association and clustering because of strong linkage in the cohort. Study-level results and caveats: The earlier analysis of nearly 600 of the donors excluded 15 to 20 rarely observed V segments, including chromosome 9 orphons, because counts were too low. Linkage disequilibrium might explain the correlated functional status among segregating V segments, but an unknown experimental factor could not be ruled out. Because HLA typing was unavailable for some donors at each locus, only the typed subset was used in association tests. Three of the identified cytomegalovirus-associated TCR beta chains were confirmed in vitro to be specific for cytomegalovirus antigens. Because the 87-base-pair reads could not distinguish some IMGT-functional V segments, including TRBV6-2 and TRBV6-3, those segments were excluded. A cluster of highly shared sequence variants was judged likely to represent a technical artifact of the sequencing pipeline. When HLA alleles, especially DR and DQ, strongly co-occurred, attributing TCR associations to individual alleles was difficult. A later analysis found that most CMV-associated TCR beta chains appeared HLA-restricted, with HLA associations seemingly driven largely by CMV exposure. A total of roughly 160 TCR beta chains were listed by the study as associated with cytomegalovirus. Most TCR sequences were seen in very few donors, while some public TCRs were found in many individuals. A further reported finding was that TCR beta sequences accurately predicted the HLA-A and HLA-B alleles for most subjects in the first cohort. V-gene and J-gene trimming of TCR beta chains was associated with a missense DCLRE1C variant in a later genetic analysis, and the association was replicated in an independent cohort. A later analysis reported that several top co-occurrence clusters appeared linked to parvovirus B19, influenza, CMV and Epstein-Barr virus. According to a later genetic analysis, donors in an Asian-associated ancestry cluster had fewer N-insertions in productive TCRs than the approximately 610-donor mean. Specific HLA alleles were associated with 15,000 to 20,000 TCR beta sequences at a false discovery rate of 0.05 in a later analysis. Compared with equally common non-associated chains, HLA-associated TCR beta chains in a later analysis were more clonally expanded and had lower generation probabilities. The only immune exposure information available for the cohort was CMV serostatus. In a later analysis, TCR association rates were found to vary across HLA loci, with the most associated TCRs seen for DRB1 alleles and the fewest for HLA-C alleles. Sequencing depth was assumed to be roughly uniform across donors in the presence/absence analyses, though that assumption may not hold. In this cohort, only TCR beta chains were sequenced, and detectable features were limited by the absence of alpha or paired-chain data. An earlier analysis of approximately 570 of the donors showed that most TCR beta V segments appeared in productive rearrangements either about 90% or about 30% of the time, which broadly matched IMGT annotations. The authors suggested that the approach could potentially be generalized to other disease states and immunological phenotypes. The classifier was reported to diagnose cytomegalovirus status with high specificity and sensitivity in both the original and validation cohorts.

The germline V gene yields KGHSH for CDR1 and LQKENI for CDR2. The V end gives up 3 bases and the J end 0 bases, leaving 2 bases in the junction not matched to a gene. Spanning cysteine to phenylalanine, the CDR3 consists of 14 amino acids. CDR3 DNA only is kept here, 42 bases in frame from base 1. In total, roughly 710 healthy bone marrow donors made up the cohort. At the time of sampling, every cohort member was nominally healthy, though immune exposures that went unrecorded were likely present. The donor was CMV seropositive and was included in the group of 290 or so seropositive cohort members. A peripheral blood sample was collected from each donor, and TCR beta sequencing was performed on peripheral blood mononuclear cells. The Qiagen DNeasy Blood Extraction Kit was used to extract genomic DNA from the blood cell samples. This clone was detected only once. Its antigen is currently not known. No much larger clonotype is one base removed from it; base qualities were not supplied.

The protocol used for the library was the immunoSEQ multiplex PCR assay. For the multiplex PCR, a mixture combining 60 forward primers for TCR Vbeta segments and 13 reverse primers for TCR Jbeta segments was used. The CDR3 region of rearranged TCR beta genes was amplified from genomic DNA by a multiplex PCR assay. The Illumina HiSeq System was used to sequence the amplified TCR beta libraries as 87-base-pair reads. Per the authors' processing: A later analysis counted some 74 million unique TCR beta chains across the 640 or so repertoires, and around 9.9 million of these chains were shared by at least two donors. To remove PCR and sequencing errors, raw reads were error-corrected and collapsed into unique sequences using a nearest-neighbor algorithm that merged closely related sequences. Alignment of CDR3 sequences to IMGT reference sequences was used to assign V, D and J gene segments. For a sequence to be retained, a match of at least six nucleotides to both a V gene segment and a J gene segment was required. Rearrangements were classified as productive when the CDR3 lacked stop codons and remained in frame with V and J, and all other rearrangements were classified as non-productive. CDR3 was defined by IMGT convention, running from the second conserved V-encoded cysteine to the conserved J-encoded phenylalanine. The earlier analysis of 587 of the donors excluded sequences that lacked an unambiguous match to a single V gene segment. An earlier analysis of just under 600 of the donors called V segments functional above 56.7% productive rearrangements and segregating when the between-donor standard deviation exceeded 5%. A statistical classification framework was built for diagnosing cytomegalovirus status from the catalog of TCR beta chain sequences. V and J gene assignment, in a later analysis, came from comparing TCR nucleotide sequences with IMGT/GENE-DB human TR gene sequences. In a later analysis, CDR3 sequences and most-parsimonious VDJ recombination scenarios were assigned using the TCRdist pipeline. A later analysis defined each TCR beta chain by its CDR3 amino acid sequence plus V-gene family, and excluded reads lacking a unique V-gene family. To address suspected cross-contamination and a sequencing artifact, a later analysis removed roughly 640 highly shared, low-generation-probability nucleotide sequences. For each public chain, a later analysis derived a clonal expansion index from normalized ranks of inferred template counts within each repertoire. In a later analysis, generation probabilities were computed with a VDJ recombination model fitted to out-of-frame rearrangements, and the resulting probabilities were checked against IGoR. Hypergeometric tests were used in a later analysis to score TCR-TCR, TCR-HLA and TCR-CMV co-occurrence, with a repertoire-size bias correction applied to the TCR pairs. In a later analysis, false discovery rates were estimated by permuting HLA or CMV assignments 20 times. In a later analysis, co-occurring TCRs were grouped using DBSCAN, and TCRdist sequence similarity was added for clustering within HLA-allele-positive subsets. Repertoires with fewer than 30,000 or more than 120,000 public chains, plus five repertoires with anomalous nucleotide sharing, were excluded from co-occurrence clustering. As stored in TCRdb, this immuneACCESS dataset retains in-frame rearrangements with V and J assigned. A fraction of the clones does not appear; measured against another copy, unresolved V genes explain less than half of the discrepancy, and the remainder lacks a known reason. For V, J and clone size, that table is used; D and trimming come from the DNA. The sample table records approximately 110,000 clones; roughly 69% of these occur just once. The ten largest account for 8.2% of the sample.

Rearrangement joined TRBV18 to TRBJ2-7; 7 central bases correspond to TRBD1. The sequence was obtained from a woman in her 40s in good health and CMV-seropositive. The sample taken for sequencing was PBMCs. The CDR3 protein: CASSPDRDSYEQYF. The bases are TGTGCCAGCTCACCTGACAGGGACTCCTACGAGCAGTACTTC. This CDR3, with the reference TRBV18 and TRBJ2-7 proteins standing in past its ends, gives the full variable domain NAGVMQNPRHLVRRRGQEARLRCSPMKGHSHVYWYRQLPEEGLKFMVYLQKENIIDESGMPKERFSAEFPKEGPSILRIQQVVRGDSAAYFCASSPDRDSYEQYFGPGTRLTVT.